A selection of T cell receptor beta chains follows, all from one sample in a study of Graves' ophthalmopathy and Graves' hyperthyroidism. One entry per CDR3 protein results from TCRdb running MiXCR on the multiplex PCR reads. The sample records about 400,000 distinct CDR3 sequences, about a sixth being singletons. The sample comprised peripheral blood. The source of these receptors is a woman aged 18-29 years with Graves' ophthalmopathy. Both conserved end residues are part of each CDR3. Fields, in order: clone size, D gene, V gene, J gene, CDR3 DNA, CDR3 protein. A D gene is named only where the DNA matches it firmly. Size values are once, few and many counts, or a class for expanded clones, and some rows have none.

many,NA,TRBV28,TRBJ1-5,TGTGCCAGCAGTTTTAGTAAGGGGATGTGGGACAATCAGCCCCAGCATTTT,CASSFSKGMWDNQPQHF
NA,NA,TRBV6-1,TRBJ2-7,TGTGCCAGCAGTGAAAGCCAGGGCCTAACCTACGAGCAGTACTTC,CASSESQGLTYEQYF
NA,NA,TRBV12-3/TRBV12-4,TRBJ1-1,TGTGCCAGCAGTAACAGAATAAACACTGAAGCTTTCTTT,CASSNRINTEAFF
many,NA,TRBV7-2,TRBJ2-7,TGTGCCAGCAGCACATTTTGGCGCCAAGCCTACGAGCAGTACTTC,CASSTFWRQAYEQYF
many,TRBD1,TRBV27,TRBJ2-7,TGTGCCAGCAGTTTAGCCGGGACAGGGGTTTACGAGCAGTACTTC,CASSLAGTGVYEQYF
many,TRBD1,TRBV7-2,TRBJ2-7,TGTGCCAGCAGCTTAGCCGGGACAGGCGACTACGAGCAGTACTTC,CASSLAGTGDYEQYF
many,NA,TRBV6-1,TRBJ2-3,TGTGCCAGCAGCATGGGGAGGTCAGATACGCAGTATTTT,CASSMGRSDTQYF
many,NA,TRBV2,TRBJ2-5,TGTGCCAGCAACAGGGACGGGGGGCAAGAGACCCAGTACTTC,CASNRDGGQETQYF
few,NA,TRBV7-2,TRBJ1-5,TGTGCCAGCAGCTTGGTGGGGTTTGGCAATCAGCCCCAGCATTTT,CASSLVGFGNQPQHF
many,TRBD1,TRBV6-5,TRBJ2-7,TGTGCCAGCAGTTACGACAGGGCAGGCTACGAGCAGTACTTC,CASSYDRAGYEQYF
many,NA,TRBV5-1,TRBJ1-3,TGCGCCAGCAGCTTGGGATCCCTGGGGGAGTTTGGAAACACCATATATTTT,CASSLGSLGEFGNTIYF
many,NA,TRBV6-2/TRBV6-3,TRBJ2-5,TGTGCCAGCAGTTACGCTACAGGGACCCCCTACTTC,CASSYATGTPYF
many,TRBD1,TRBV28,TRBJ2-7,TGTGCCAGCAGGTCCGGGACAGGGTTCAACGAGCAGTACTTC,CASRSGTGFNEQYF
NA,TRBD1,TRBV20-1,TRBJ2-2,TGCAGTGCCCGGCAGGGGGCCGGGGAGCTGTTTTTT,CSARQGAGELFF
many,NA,TRBV5-1,TRBJ1-1,TGCGCCAGCAGCCAACAGGGTTGGGAAGCTTTCTTT,CASSQQGWEAFF
many,TRBD1,TRBV19,TRBJ1-5,TGTGCCAGCAGCAGGACAGGGGATAGCAATCAGCCCCAGCATTTT,CASSRTGDSNQPQHF
few,NA,TRBV6-5,TRBJ2-2,TGTGCCAGCAGTTACGACATGTCCCCGAACACCGGGGAGCTGTTTTTT,CASSYDMSPNTGELFF
many,NA,TRBV30,TRBJ2-7,TGTGCCTGGGGGCCGGGACACATCTCCCACGAGCAGTACTTC,CAWGPGHISHEQYF
many,NA,TRBV5-1,TRBJ1-1,TGCGCCAGCAGCGCGAAGGTGAACACTGAAGCTTTCTTT,CASSAKVNTEAFF
many,NA,TRBV15,TRBJ2-7,TGTGCCACCAGCAGGGATTTGGCTGAAAGCTCCTACGAGCAGTACTTC,CATSRDLAESSYEQYF
many,NA,TRBV7-6,TRBJ1-5,TGTGCCAGCAGCTTAGCGGGAAGGGGAAGAGGGGGCAATCAGCCCCAGCATTTT,CASSLAGRGRGGNQPQHF
few,NA,TRBV6-2/TRBV6-3,TRBJ2-7,TGTGCCAGCAGTTACTCGGGGAGTGTGTGGAGGGCTGTTTACGAGCAGTACTTC,CASSYSGSVWRAVYEQYF
many,NA,TRBV5-1,TRBJ2-5,TGCGCCAGCAGCTTTTACCAATCCGCCTTTCAAGAGACCCAGTACTTC,CASSFYQSAFQETQYF
many,TRBD1,TRBV28,TRBJ2-7,TGTGCCAGCAGTTTTGGAGGGGGACAGGGGGCTGGGTACAAGCAGTACTTC,CASSFGGGQGAGYKQYF
once,NA,TRBV2,TRBJ2-5,TGTGCCAGCAGTAGACTTGTGCGGGAGACCCAGTACTTC,CASSRLVRETQYF
few,TRBD2,TRBV4-2,TRBJ2-2,TGTGCCAGCAGCCAAGATCCCCGACTAGCGGGGGGCAGGAACACCGGGGAGCTGTTTTTT,CASSQDPRLAGGRNTGELFF
NA,TRBD1,TRBV29-1,TRBJ2-7,TGCAGCGTTGAAGATCGGGCAGGGGGCGAATACGAGCAGTACTTC,CSVEDRAGGEYEQYF
many,NA,TRBV19,TRBJ1-1,TGTGCCAGTATCAATCACAGGGTGATCACTGAAGCTTTCTTT,CASINHRVITEAFF
NA,NA,TRBV6-1,TRBJ1-2,TGTGCCAGCAAGGCGGGACTTAACTATGGCTACACCTTC,CASKAGLNYGYTF
NA,NA,TRBV6-1,TRBJ1-1,TGTGCCAGCAGTGAACCCTCCAGTCCCATGAACACTGAAGCTTTCTTT,CASSEPSSPMNTEAFF
many,NA,TRBV6-5,TRBJ1-3,TGTGCCAGCAGCTTAAGGGAAGCTGGAAACACCATATATTTT,CASSLREAGNTIYF
many,TRBD1,TRBV28,TRBJ1-5,TGTGCCAGCAGGACAGGGAGTGAGAATCAGCCCCAGCATTTT,CASRTGSENQPQHF
many,TRBD1,TRBV30,TRBJ2-4,TGTGCCTGGAGTTTGAGACAGGGATGGGACATTCAGTACTTC,CAWSLRQGWDIQYF
few,TRBD1,TRBV30,TRBJ2-5,TGTGCCTGGGACCTTGCCGGGACAGGGGAAGAGACCCAGTACTTC,CAWDLAGTGEETQYF
many,NA,TRBV28,TRBJ2-4,TGTGCCAGCAGTTCCGTCATTACACTGGCCAAAAACATTCAGTACTTC,CASSSVITLAKNIQYF
NA,NA,TRBV20-1,TRBJ1-6,TGCAGTGCCGCCCGAGCCGGGAGTATCGATTCACCCCTCCACTTT,CSAARAGSIDSPLHF
many,TRBD1,TRBV28,TRBJ2-7,TGTGCCAGCAGACCCGGGACAGTGAGCTCCTACGAGCAGTACTTC,CASRPGTVSSYEQYF
many,NA,TRBV11-2,TRBJ2-7,TGTGCCAGCAGCCAACGAGCGCAGGGGATGGTCAACGAGCAGTACTTC,CASSQRAQGMVNEQYF
many,TRBD2,TRBV6-1,TRBJ2-4,TGTGCCAGCAGTATCCCCGGGACTAGGGGCAAAAACATTCAGTACTTC,CASSIPGTRGKNIQYF
many,TRBD2,TRBV6-1,TRBJ2-2,TGTGCCAGCCGACGCGGGAGGCTGAACACCGGGGAGCTGTTTTTT,CASRRGRLNTGELFF
many,TRBD1,TRBV6-2/TRBV6-3,TRBJ1-5,TGTGCCAGCAGTTCCGGGACAGTGGCAGTACAGCCCCAGCATTTT,CASSSGTVAVQPQHF
NA,NA,TRBV6-1,TRBJ2-7,TGTGCCAGCACCCAGACAGTCTCCTACGAGCAGTACTTC,CASTQTVSYEQYF
many,NA,TRBV7-2,TRBJ2-7,TGTGCCAGCAAGGGCCGGGCCAGGGGGGACGAGCAGTACTTC,CASKGRARGDEQYF
many,NA,TRBV5-1,TRBJ2-3,TGCGCCAGCAGACTAGATTGGGGCACAGATACGCAGTATTTT,CASRLDWGTDTQYF
few,NA,TRBV11-3,TRBJ2-5,TGTGCCAGCAGCTTAGATGGGGCGGAAGAGACCCAGTACTTC,CASSLDGAEETQYF
many,NA,TRBV4-2,TRBJ2-7,TGTGCCAGCAGCCAAGATGGGCAGGGACTTCCCCCCCTCGAGCAGTACTTC,CASSQDGQGLPPLEQYF
few,NA,TRBV18,TRBJ2-5,TGTGCCAGCTCATCACGGTTACTCCAAGAGACCCAGTACTTC,CASSSRLLQETQYF
many,NA,TRBV6-1,TRBJ2-3,TGTGCCAGCAGTGAACGAGTAGGGGGGGGCTCTAGCACAGATACGCAGTATTTT,CASSERVGGGSSTDTQYF
few,NA,TRBV6-1,TRBJ1-1,TGTGCCACCTCGCCCCGGGGAAACACTGAAGCTTTCTTT,CATSPRGNTEAFF
many,NA,TRBV28,TRBJ1-1,TGTGCCAGCATAGGGGGGCCTAGGAACACTGAAGCTTTCTTT,CASIGGPRNTEAFF
NA,TRBD2,TRBV24-1,TRBJ2-2,TGTGCCACCAGTGATGCCCTCGGGGGGGAGAACACCGGGGAGCTGTTTTTT,CATSDALGGENTGELFF
many,NA,TRBV12-3/TRBV12-4,TRBJ2-7,TGTGCCAGCAGAACAGCGGCGACAACGGGAGAGCAGTACTTC,CASRTAATTGEQYF
many,TRBD1,TRBV6-2/TRBV6-3,TRBJ1-1,TGTGCCAGCAGAAACACCGACAGGGGAGCTTTCTTT,CASRNTDRGAFF
many,NA,TRBV12-3/TRBV12-4,TRBJ2-7,TGTGCCAGCAGTTTAAGGTGGGAGGAGCAGTACTTC,CASSLRWEEQYF
many,NA,TRBV11-2,TRBJ2-7,TGTGCCAGCAGCTTAGTAGTAGGGGGGGCCTACGAGCAGTACTTC,CASSLVVGGAYEQYF
NA,NA,TRBV28,TRBJ1-1,TGTGCCACCCTCGCTCATGGACAGAACGAAGCTTTCTTT,CATLAHGQNEAFF
NA,TRBD2,TRBV12-3/TRBV12-4,TRBJ2-4,TGTGCCAGCAGTTCCCATCTAGCGGGAGGGTTAGGGGCCAAAAACATTCAGTACTTC,CASSSHLAGGLGAKNIQYF
many,NA,TRBV6-1,TRBJ2-2,TGTGCCAGCAGTGGGCTAGCTGCCGGGGAGCTGTTTTTT,CASSGLAAGELFF
many,TRBD1,TRBV18,TRBJ2-5,TGTGCCAGCTTATCGGGACAGGGTCGCGAAGAGACCCAGTACTTC,CASLSGQGREETQYF